This T cell receptor beta chain is from a study of T cells after posttransplantation cyclophosphamide. Busulfan-fludarabine conditioning, marrow transplant, and cyclophosphamide on days +3 and +4 were administered. Overall study findings and caveats: TRB overlap between skin or GI tissue T cells and blood was limited.

Turning to this clone: Its antigen is still unknown.

Germline values: CDR1 MNHNY, CDR2 SVGAGI (reference sequence). The CDR3 runs to 14 residues. Trimming at V came to 6 bases and at J to 0 bases, leaving 2 bases not matched to a gene. Using immunoSEQ multiplex PCR, the repertoire was profiled, and TCRdb retains in-frame clones only, with some absent. This repertoire shows approximately 39,000 clones, around four fifths found once; its top ten account for 7.5% to 9.5%. This sequence originates from a female patient between 40 and 50 years old who received an allogeneic stem cell transplant from a related donor, was CMV-positive, and had no GVHD. Some T cells may be transferred from the graft donor. The starting material was CD4+ T cells sorted from blood, obtained approximately 2,000 days after a stem cell transplant with posttransplant cyclophosphamide. The chain is built from TRBV6-6 and TRBJ2-3, with TRBD1 matching 8 bases. The CDR3 sequence is CASSQGASTDTQYF. The CDR3 nucleotides are TGTGCCAGCAGCCAGGGGGCGAGCACAGATACGCAGTATTTT.